This T cell receptor (beta chain) was identified during a study of blood T cell repertoires in COVID-19. The overall study: From the United States, Italy and Spain came samples of acute and convalescent COVID-19. Sample material is recorded as cDNA or gDNA derived from T cells, B-cell-depleted T cells, or PBMCs.

In the original workflow: The authors estimated nucleated cell counts from reference gene primer amplification. Sequencing used immunoSEQ multiplex PCR; TCRdb keeps in-frame clones, though not all of them. The D gene and trimming were derived from the DNA, and the V and J assignments and clone size from that table. The data hold about 340,000 clones, with around 80% observed a single time. This clone occurred once. The CDR3 sequence is 14 residues long. The V end lost 4 bases, the J end lost 4 bases, and 12 bases lay between the germline ends. The germline gives CDR1 SGDLS, CDR2 YYNGEE. The chain carries TRBV9 and TRBJ1-3; D call uncertain. The origin of this receptor is a man younger than 40 with active or convalescent COVID-19. Sequenced input: peripheral blood. CDR3 nucleotide sequence: TGTGCCAGCAGCTCTTGGACTGCGGGAAACACCATATATTTT. Residues: CASSSWTAGNTIYF.